The 17 T cell receptor beta chains reported below all come from one sample, sequenced in a study of blood T cells in healthy people across ages. Primers used in a second PCR of roughly 6 to 12 cycles were a sample-barcoded 5' primer and a J-beta primer mix. TCRdb processed the 5' RACE reads anew with MiXCR; each CDR3 protein has one entry. The sample has about 560,000 distinct CDR3 sequences; 27% are singletons. The data also belong to a second study, concerning T cells of mothers and their children.

The sequenced sample consisted of blood. These receptors came from a boy aged 2 to 9 in good health.

This clonotype has just a few counts. The chain uses TRBV4-2 and TRBJ2-2; perhaps TRBD2 as D (5 bases). V gave up 0 bases and J gave up 10 bases, with 15 bases separating them. CDR1 and CDR2 from the germline V gene are LGHNA and YNFKEQ. The CDR3 length is 15 residues. The CDR3 loop reads CASSQEGGPPEELFF. Written as DNA, the CDR3 is TGTGCCAGCAGCCAAGAAGGAGGACCACCTGAGGAGCTGTTTTTT.

The J gene is TRBJ2-5, the V gene TRBV6-5; the match to TRBD1 covers 9 bases. The closer fit of TRBJ2-7 to the DNA end suggests the J call may be wrong. This CDR3 region has 14 residues. CDR1 is MNHEY and CDR2 is SVGAGI in the germline V gene. This CDR3 reads CASSRDRALHEQYF. CDR3 DNA: TGTGCCAGCAGTCGGGACAGGGCCCTTCACGAGCAGTACTTC.

This clonotype has ten or more counts. J is TRBJ2-1 and V is TRBV4-2; TRBD2 aligns across 7 bases. The CDR3 runs 15 residues. Germline V gene data show CDR1 as LGHNA and CDR2 as YNFKEQ. V gave up 1 base and J gave up 10 bases; unmatched junction bases: 10. CDR3 region: CASSQGRDWGGEQFF. DNA for the CDR3: TGTGCCAGCAGCCAAGGTCGCGACTGGGGGGGGGAGCAGTTCTTC.

The sample holds a few counts of this clonotype. The rearrangement joins TRBV5-1 to TRBJ1-4, with a tentative D call TRBD1 (6 bases). Looked up from germline, CDR1 is SGHRS and CDR2 is YFSETQ. V was trimmed by 4 bases and J by 9 bases, leaving 22 bases between them. The CDR3 has 16 residues. The CDR3 sequence: CASSLTGDRIGQKLFF. CDR3 bases: TGCGCCAGCAGCCTTACCGGCGACAGGATCGGACAAAAACTGTTTTTT. The full variable domain, in which reference TRBV5-1 and TRBJ1-4 provide the parts outside the CDR3, is KAGVTQTPRYLIKTRGQQVTLSCSPISGHRSVSWYQQTPGQGLQFLFEYFSETQRNKGNFPGRFSGRQFSNSRSEMNVSTLELGDSALYLCASSLTGDRIGQKLFFGSGTQLSVL.

The chain couples TRBV19 to TRBJ1-4; 7 bases map to TRBD1. Germline assignment: CDR1 LNHDA and CDR2 SQIVND (reference sequence). Losses at the gene ends were 6 bases for V and 8 bases for J; bases not matched to a gene: 9. The CDR3 is 14 amino acids. The CDR3: CASSPGGTVEKLFF. DNA of the CDR3: TGTGCCAGTAGCCCTGGTGGGACAGTAGAAAAACTGTTTTTT.

This clonotype has only a few counts. CDR3 region: CASEGGGGNEKLFF. The CDR3 region has the DNA TGTGCCAGCGAGGGCGGGGGCGGGAATGAAAAACTGTTTTTT. The V gene is TRBV6-6, the J gene TRBJ1-4, with TRBD1 as a possible D gene (6 bases). Trimming took 8 bases from V and 5 from J, leaving 15 bases between them. The CDR3 covers 14 residues. In germline, CDR1 is MNHNY, CDR2 SVGAGI (reference sequence).

The genes are TRBV28 and TRBJ1-1; tentatively, D is TRBD1 (6 bases). CDR1 and CDR2 (germline): MDHEN, SYDVKM. The V and J ends lost 2 bases and 11 bases respectively, with 12 bases between them. The CDR3 is 12 amino acids. CDR3 coding DNA: TGTGCCAGCAGTTTACTCAGGACAGAGGCTTTCTTT. Translated, it gives CASSLLRTEAFF.

The chain carries TRBV20-1 and TRBJ1-4; perhaps TRBD1 as D (5 bases). The CDR3 totals 14 residues. Trimming took 0 bases from V and 6 from J, leaving 11 bases between them. Germline V CDR1 and CDR2: DFQATT, SNEGSKA (reference sequence). CDR3 nucleotides: TGCAGTGCTAGAGACCCCAGGGACGATGAAAAACTGTTTTTT. This sequence encodes CSARDPRDDEKLFF.

This clonotype was found a few times. This chain uses TRBV10-3 with TRBJ1-1; 7 positions match TRBD1. The CDR3 has 11 residues. CDR1 is ENHRY, CDR2 SYGVKD, per germline. After removal of 6 bases from V and 8 bases from J, the junction contained 3 bases not matched to a gene. The CDR3 here is CAIRTQGEAFF. The CDR3 bases are TGTGCCATCAGGACACAGGGGGAAGCTTTCTTT.

This clonotype was picked up a small number of times. This chain links TRBV20-1 with TRBJ2-2, with a tentative D call TRBD1 (5 bases). This CDR3 is built from 15 residues. In germline, CDR1 is DFQATT, CDR2 SNEGSKA (reference sequence). V was trimmed by 5 bases and J by 1 base, leaving 14 bases between them. In DNA form, the CDR3 reads TGCAGTGCTCCCAGGGCCAGGGAGAACACCGGGGAGCTGTTTTTT. Protein product: CSAPRARENTGELFF.

This clonotype was counted only a few times. CDR3 bases: TGCAGCGTTGGGGCCCGGGGGAGCGGGGGACCACCCTACAATGAGCAGTTCTTC. Amino acid sequence: CSVGARGSGGPPYNEQFF. The rearrangement joins TRBV29-1 to TRBJ2-1; TRBD2 agrees at 8 bases. In germline, CDR1 is SQVTM, CDR2 ANQGSEA. The CDR3 is 18 amino acids. Germline trimming cut 4 bases from V and 2 bases from J; bases unmatched to any gene: 16.

This clonotype appeared a few times. The chain carries TRBV5-4 and TRBJ1-3; a possible D gene is TRBD1 (6 bases). CDR1 is SGHNT and CDR2 is YYREEE in the germline V gene (reference sequence). V was cut by 0 bases and J by 4 bases, with 8 bases left in between. There are 14 residues in the CDR3. CDR3 DNA sequence: TGTGCCAGCAGCTTGGCCGGACAGGGAAACACCATATATTTT. This gives the protein CASSLAGQGNTIYF.

The V and J genes are TRBV4-3 and TRBJ2-5; D gene unclear. V was pared by 1 base and J by 1 base, with 4 bases between. Germline V gene sequence: CDR1 LGHNA, CDR2 YSLEER. The CDR3 extends over 13 amino acids. This chain's CDR3 is CASSQVPQETQYF. In nucleotides, the CDR3 is TGCGCCAGCAGCCAAGTACCCCAAGAGACCCAGTACTTC.

The chain recombines TRBV5-4 with TRBJ2-7, with TRBD2 matching over 9 bases. Germline V gene data show CDR1 as SGHNT and CDR2 as YYREEE (reference sequence). Losses at the gene ends were 5 bases for V and 7 bases for J; bases not matched to a gene: 4. The CDR3 covers 12 residues. CDR3 DNA sequence: TGTGCCAGCAGGGATAGCGGGAGTGAGCAGTACTTC. Translated: CASRDSGSEQYF.

This clonotype has just a few counts. The chain carries TRBV29-1 and TRBJ1-2; D possibly corresponds to TRBD1 (5 bases). The CDR3 consists of 15 residues. Germline-derived CDR1 and CDR2 are SQVTM and ANQGSEA. The V end was cut by 6 bases, the J end by 5 bases, with 22 bases between. The CDR3 coding sequence is TGCAGCGTGGAACCGGGACTCACCCTTAGTTATGGCTACACCTTC. Translated: CSVEPGLTLSYGYTF.

CDR3 nucleotide sequence: TGTGCCAGCTCACCACAGGCTTATAGCGGGAGTGATGAGCAGTTCTTC. Protein: CASSPQAYSGSDEQFF. The chain carries TRBV18 and TRBJ2-1; TRBD2 matches 9 bases. The CDR3 has 16 amino acids. Germline lookup yields CDR1 KGHSH and CDR2 LQKENI. The trim removed 1 base at V and 8 bases at J, leaving 9 bases unmatched.

This clonotype was recorded many times. CDR3 in amino acids: CASSQDSGGANEQFF. CDR3 sequence (DNA): TGTGCCAGCAGCCAAGATAGCGGGGGGGCCAATGAGCAGTTCTTC. The chain combines TRBV4-2 with TRBJ2-1; 11 bases are shared with TRBD2. V lost 0 bases to trimming and J lost 6 bases; unmatched junction nucleotides: 1. The length of the CDR3 is 15 residues. Germline assignment: CDR1 LGHNA and CDR2 YNFKEQ.